This TCR beta chain came from a study of blood T cell repertoires in COVID-19. About the study: The analysed material was cDNA or gDNA that came from T cells, B-cell-depleted T cells, or PBMCs.

The CDR3 has 13 amino acids. V gave up 3 bases and J gave up 4 bases; unmatched junction bases: 3. CDR1 and CDR2 (germline): LNHDA, SQIVND (reference sequence). Authors' methods: Researchers report that nucleated cell counts were estimated from reference gene primer amplification. Using immunoSEQ multiplex PCR, the repertoire was profiled, and TCRdb retains in-frame clones only, with some absent. The DNA was the basis for D and trimming; V, J and clone size are from that table. The data show tens of thousands of clones, 82% seen once. The genes are TRBV19 and TRBJ2-7; 7 bases are shared with TRBD1. The receptor was derived from a man over 45 with active or convalescent COVID-19. The sequenced material came from peripheral blood. The CDR3 reads CASSMGTDYEQYF. The CDR3 bases are TGTGCCAGTAGTATGGGGACAGATTACGAGCAGTACTTC.